This TCR beta chain was sequenced in a study of T cell repertoires in cytomegalovirus infection. Study at large: Researchers turned to recently identified HLA-C-restricted CMV epitopes as well as well-studied HLA-B-restricted ones. CMV infection plus the matching HLA type was flagged by public TCR beta signatures.

TCRdb fed the reads into MiXCR, producing one record per CDR3 protein. The data show about 830,000 distinct CDR3 sequences, around a third seen once. In regard to this clonotype: Antigen: not known.

The V end was cut by 4 bases, the J end by 1 base, with 7 bases between. Germline lookup yields CDR1 PRHDT and CDR2 FYEKMQ (reference sequence). This CDR3 has 13 amino acids. Study results and limitations: Predominance within the ex vivo response was attributable to HLA-C-restricted CMV-specific TCR beta clonotypes. Public TCR beta family frequency separated CMV-and-HLA carriers, including in an independent cohort.

The sequence derives from a human donor in good health (CMV status not recorded). Some clones in this sample may be carry-over from other donors' samples. The specimen was cultured CD8+ T cells from PBMCs, collected from culture after CMV antigen stimulation. The rearrangement uses TRBV13 and TRBJ2-5; weak D call: TRBD2 (5 bases). CDR3: CASSSGIQETQYF. The CDR3 nucleotides read TGTGCCAGCAGCTCGGGGATCCAAGAGACCCAGTACTTC.